This passage covers 2 T cell receptor beta chains from one sample sequenced in a study of OX40 agonist ivuxolimab in advanced cancers. The data were produced by immunoSEQ multiplex PCR, yet TCRdb's version contains in-frame clones alone and is incomplete. The table shows 70,000 to 95,000 clones, with more than 75% occurring only once. Material: CD4+ or CD8+ T cells sorted from blood, obtained in a trial of the OX40 agonist ivuxolimab. The origin of the receptors is an adult with an advanced solid tumor such as melanoma, head and neck, liver or kidney cancer.

V and J are TRBV28 and TRBJ1-5; 7 bases match TRBD1. CDR1 MDHEN and CDR2 SYDVKM come from the germline V gene. This CDR3 has 15 amino acids. V shed 7 bases and J 6 bases; nucleotides not matched to a gene: 12. The CDR3 bases are TGTGCCAGCACCAGCGGGACAGATACGACTCAGCCCCAGCATTTT. Protein sequence: CASTSGTDTTQPQHF.

This clone has just a few counts. The DNA for the CDR3 is TGTGCCAGCAACCGGGGACAGAACTATGGCTACACCTTC. As protein: CASNRGQNYGYTF. V usage is TRBV7-9 and J usage is TRBJ1-2; 7 bases line up with TRBD1. The CDR3 contains 13 residues. The ends lost 7 bases at V and 2 bases at J; junction bases unmatched: 4. Germline CDR1 and CDR2: SEHNR and FQNEAQ (reference sequence).